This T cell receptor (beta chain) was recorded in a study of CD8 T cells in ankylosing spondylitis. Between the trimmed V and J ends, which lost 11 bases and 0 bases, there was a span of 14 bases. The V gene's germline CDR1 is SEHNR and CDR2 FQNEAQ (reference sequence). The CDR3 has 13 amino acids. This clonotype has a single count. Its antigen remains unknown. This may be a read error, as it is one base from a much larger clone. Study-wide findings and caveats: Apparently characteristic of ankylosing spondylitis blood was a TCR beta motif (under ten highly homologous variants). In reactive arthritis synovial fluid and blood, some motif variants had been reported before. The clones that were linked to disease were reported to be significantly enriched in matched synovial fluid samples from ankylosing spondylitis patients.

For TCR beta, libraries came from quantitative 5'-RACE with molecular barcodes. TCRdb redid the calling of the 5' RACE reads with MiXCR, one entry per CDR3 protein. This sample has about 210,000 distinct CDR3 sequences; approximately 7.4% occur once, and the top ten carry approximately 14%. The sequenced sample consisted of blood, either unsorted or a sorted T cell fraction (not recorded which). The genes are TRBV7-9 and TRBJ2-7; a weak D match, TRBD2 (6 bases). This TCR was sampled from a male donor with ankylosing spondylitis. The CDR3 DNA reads TGTGCCGGCCTGGGGGGTACCTCCTACGAGCAGTACTTC. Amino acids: CAGLGGTSYEQYF.